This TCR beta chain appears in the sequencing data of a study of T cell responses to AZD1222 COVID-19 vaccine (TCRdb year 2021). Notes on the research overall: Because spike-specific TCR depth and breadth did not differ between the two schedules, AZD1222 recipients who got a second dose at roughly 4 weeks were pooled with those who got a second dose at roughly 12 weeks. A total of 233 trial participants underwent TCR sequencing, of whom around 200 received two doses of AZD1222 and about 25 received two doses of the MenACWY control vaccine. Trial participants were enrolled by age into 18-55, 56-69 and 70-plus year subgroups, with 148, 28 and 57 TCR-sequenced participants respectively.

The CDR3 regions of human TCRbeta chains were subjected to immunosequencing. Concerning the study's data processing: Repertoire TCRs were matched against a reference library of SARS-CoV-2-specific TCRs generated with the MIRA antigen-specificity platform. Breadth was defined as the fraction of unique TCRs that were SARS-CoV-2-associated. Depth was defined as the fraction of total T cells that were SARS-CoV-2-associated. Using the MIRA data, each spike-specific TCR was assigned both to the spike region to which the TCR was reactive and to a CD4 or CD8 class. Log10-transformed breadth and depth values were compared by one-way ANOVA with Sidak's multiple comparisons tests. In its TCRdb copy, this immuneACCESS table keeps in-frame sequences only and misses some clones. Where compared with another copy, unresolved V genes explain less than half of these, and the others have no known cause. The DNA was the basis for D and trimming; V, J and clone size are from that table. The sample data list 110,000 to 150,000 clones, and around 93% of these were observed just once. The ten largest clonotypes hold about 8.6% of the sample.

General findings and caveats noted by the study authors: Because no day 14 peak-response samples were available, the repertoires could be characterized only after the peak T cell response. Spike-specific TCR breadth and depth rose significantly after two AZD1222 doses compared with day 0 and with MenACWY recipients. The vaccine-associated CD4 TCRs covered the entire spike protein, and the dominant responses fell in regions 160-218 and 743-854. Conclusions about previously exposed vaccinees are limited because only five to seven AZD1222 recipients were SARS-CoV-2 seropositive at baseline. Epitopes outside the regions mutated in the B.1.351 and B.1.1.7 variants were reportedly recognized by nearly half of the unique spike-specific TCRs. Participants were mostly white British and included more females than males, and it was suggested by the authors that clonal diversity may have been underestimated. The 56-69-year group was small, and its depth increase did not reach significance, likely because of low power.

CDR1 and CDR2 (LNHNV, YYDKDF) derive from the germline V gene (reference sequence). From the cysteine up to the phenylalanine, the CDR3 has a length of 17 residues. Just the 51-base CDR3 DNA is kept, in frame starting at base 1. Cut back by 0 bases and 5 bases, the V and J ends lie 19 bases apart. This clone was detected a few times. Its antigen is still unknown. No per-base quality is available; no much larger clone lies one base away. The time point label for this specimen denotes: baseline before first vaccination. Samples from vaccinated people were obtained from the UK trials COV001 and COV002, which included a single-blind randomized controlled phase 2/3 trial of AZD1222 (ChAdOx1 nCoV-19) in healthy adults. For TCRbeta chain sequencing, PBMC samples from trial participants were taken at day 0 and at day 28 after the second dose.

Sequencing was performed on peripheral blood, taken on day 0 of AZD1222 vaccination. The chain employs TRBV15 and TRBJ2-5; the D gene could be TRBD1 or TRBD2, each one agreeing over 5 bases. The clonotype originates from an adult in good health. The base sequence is TGTGCCACCAGCAGAGATCAAGCTAGCACGGGACGGGAGACCCAGTACTTC. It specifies CATSRDQASTGRETQYF.